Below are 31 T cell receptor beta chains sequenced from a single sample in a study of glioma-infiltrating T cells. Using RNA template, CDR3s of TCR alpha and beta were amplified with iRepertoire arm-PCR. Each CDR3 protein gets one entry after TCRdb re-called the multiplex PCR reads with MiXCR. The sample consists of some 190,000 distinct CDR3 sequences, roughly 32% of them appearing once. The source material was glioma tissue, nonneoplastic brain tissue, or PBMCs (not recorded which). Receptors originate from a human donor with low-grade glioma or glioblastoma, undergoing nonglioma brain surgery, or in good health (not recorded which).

The CDR3 loop is CASSPNRVTSREQYF. CDR3 in DNA: TGCGCCAGCAGCCCCAATCGGGTCACCTCAAGGGAGCAGTACTTC. The chain uses TRBV4-1 and TRBJ2-7; D is ambiguous. The germline CDR1 and CDR2 sequences are MGHRA and YSYEKL. This CDR3 has 15 residues. V lost 4 bases and J lost 7, with 20 bases in between.

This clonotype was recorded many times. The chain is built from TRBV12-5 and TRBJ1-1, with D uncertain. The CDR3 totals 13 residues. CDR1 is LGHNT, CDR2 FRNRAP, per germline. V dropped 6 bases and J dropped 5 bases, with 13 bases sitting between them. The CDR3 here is CASGREPGTEAFF. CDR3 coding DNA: TGTGCTAGTGGCCGTGAGCCCGGAACTGAAGCTTTCTTT.

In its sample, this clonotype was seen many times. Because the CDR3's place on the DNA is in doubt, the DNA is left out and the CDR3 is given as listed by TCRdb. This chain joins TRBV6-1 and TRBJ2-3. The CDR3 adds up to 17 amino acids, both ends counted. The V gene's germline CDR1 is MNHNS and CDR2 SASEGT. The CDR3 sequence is CASRLTASVPPTDTQYF.

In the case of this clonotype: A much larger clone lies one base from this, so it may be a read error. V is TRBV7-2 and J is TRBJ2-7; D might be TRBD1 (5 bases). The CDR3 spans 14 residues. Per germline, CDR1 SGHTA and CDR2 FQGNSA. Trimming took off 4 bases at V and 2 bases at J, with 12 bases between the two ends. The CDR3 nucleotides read TGTGCCAGCAGCTCTTACAGGTCTACCTACGAGCAGTACTTC. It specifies CASSSYRSTYEQYF. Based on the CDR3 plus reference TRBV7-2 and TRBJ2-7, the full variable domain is GAGVSQSPSNKVTEKGKDVELRCDPISGHTALYWYRQSLGQGLEFLIYFQGNSAPDKSGLPSDRFSAERTGGSVSTLTIQRTQQEDSAVYLCASSSYRSTYEQYFGPGTRLTVT.

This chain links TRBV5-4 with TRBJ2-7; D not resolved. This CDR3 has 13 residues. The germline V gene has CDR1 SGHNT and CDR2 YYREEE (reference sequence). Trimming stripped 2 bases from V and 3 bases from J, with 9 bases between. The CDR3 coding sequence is TGTGCCAGCAGCTTCTTTAACAACTACGAGCAGTACTTC. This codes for CASSFFNNYEQYF.

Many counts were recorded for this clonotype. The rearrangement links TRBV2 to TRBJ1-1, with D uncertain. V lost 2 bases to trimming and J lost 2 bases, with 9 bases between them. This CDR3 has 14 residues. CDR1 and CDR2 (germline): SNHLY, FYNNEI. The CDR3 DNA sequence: TGTGCCAGCAGTGAACTGACTGGAAACACTGAAGCTTTCTTT. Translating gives CASSELTGNTEAFF.

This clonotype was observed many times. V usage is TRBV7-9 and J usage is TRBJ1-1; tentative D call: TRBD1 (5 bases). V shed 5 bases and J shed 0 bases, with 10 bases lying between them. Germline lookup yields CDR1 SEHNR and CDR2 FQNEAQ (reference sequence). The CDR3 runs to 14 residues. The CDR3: CASSLGTLNTEAFF. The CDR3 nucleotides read TGTGCCAGCAGCCTCGGGACCTTGAACACTGAAGCTTTCTTT.

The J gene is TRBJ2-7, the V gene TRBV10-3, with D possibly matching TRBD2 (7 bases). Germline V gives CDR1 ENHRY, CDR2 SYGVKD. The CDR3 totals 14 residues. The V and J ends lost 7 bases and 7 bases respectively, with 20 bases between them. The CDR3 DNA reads TGTGCCATCACCACAACAGGGAGGGGAGCGGAGCAGTACTTC. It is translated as CAITTTGRGAEQYF.

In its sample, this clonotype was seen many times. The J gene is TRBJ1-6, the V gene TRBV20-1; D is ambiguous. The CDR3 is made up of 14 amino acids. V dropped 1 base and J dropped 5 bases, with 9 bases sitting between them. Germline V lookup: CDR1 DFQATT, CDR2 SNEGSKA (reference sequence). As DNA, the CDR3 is TGCAGTGCTAGAGGCAGTATCAATAATTCACCCCTCCACTTT. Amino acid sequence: CSARGSINNSPLHF.

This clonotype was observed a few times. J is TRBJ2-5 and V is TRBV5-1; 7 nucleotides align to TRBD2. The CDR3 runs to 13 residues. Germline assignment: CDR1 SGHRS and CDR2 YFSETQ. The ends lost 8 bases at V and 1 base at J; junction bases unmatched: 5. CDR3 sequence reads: CASRRERQETQYF. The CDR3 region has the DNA TGCGCCAGTCGGCGGGAGCGCCAAGAGACCCAGTACTTC.

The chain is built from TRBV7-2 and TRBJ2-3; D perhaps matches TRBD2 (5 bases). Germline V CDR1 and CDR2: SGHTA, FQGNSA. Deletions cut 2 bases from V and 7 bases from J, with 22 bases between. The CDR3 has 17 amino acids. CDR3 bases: TGTGCCAGCAGCTTAAGCTGGAGCGGAAGGCCCGGATATACGCAGTATTTT. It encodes CASSLSWSGRPGYTQYF.

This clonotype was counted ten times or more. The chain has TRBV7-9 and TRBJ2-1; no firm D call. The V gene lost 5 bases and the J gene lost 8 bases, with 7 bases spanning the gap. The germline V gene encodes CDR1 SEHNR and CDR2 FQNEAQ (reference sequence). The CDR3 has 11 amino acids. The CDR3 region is CASSAAYEQFF. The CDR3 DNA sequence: TGTGCCAGCAGCGCTGCCTATGAGCAGTTCTTC.

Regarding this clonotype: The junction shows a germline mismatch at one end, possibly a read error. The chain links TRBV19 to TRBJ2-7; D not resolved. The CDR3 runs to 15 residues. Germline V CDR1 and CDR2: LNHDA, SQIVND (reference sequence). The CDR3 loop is CAISVDLRFNAEQYF. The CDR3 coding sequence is TGTGCCATTAGTGTTGATCTGAGGTTTAATGCCGAGCAGTACTTC.

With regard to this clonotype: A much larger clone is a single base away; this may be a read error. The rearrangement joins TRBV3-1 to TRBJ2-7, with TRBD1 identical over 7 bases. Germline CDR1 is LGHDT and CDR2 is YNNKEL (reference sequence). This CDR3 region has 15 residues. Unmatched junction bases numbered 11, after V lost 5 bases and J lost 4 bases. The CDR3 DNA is TGTGCCAGCAGCAAGAGCACAGGGGAACGATACGAGCAGTACTTC. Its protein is CASSKSTGERYEQYF.

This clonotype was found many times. The CDR3 sequence: CASSIETRTEAFF. CDR3 coding DNA: TGTGCCAGTAGTATAGAGACCAGAACTGAAGCTTTCTTT. V gene TRBV19 combines with J gene TRBJ1-1; D unresolved. The ends were cut back, 0 bases at V and 5 bases at J, with 7 bases in the middle. CDR3 length equals 13 residues. CDR1 LNHDA and CDR2 SQIVND come from the germline V gene (reference sequence).

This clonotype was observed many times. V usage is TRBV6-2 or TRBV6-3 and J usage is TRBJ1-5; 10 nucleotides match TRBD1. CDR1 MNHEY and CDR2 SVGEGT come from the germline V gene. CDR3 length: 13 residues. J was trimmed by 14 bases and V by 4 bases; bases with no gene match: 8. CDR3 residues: CASSSNRDRGKHF. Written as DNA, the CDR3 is TGTGCCAGCAGTTCAAACAGGGACAGGGGAAAGCATTTT.

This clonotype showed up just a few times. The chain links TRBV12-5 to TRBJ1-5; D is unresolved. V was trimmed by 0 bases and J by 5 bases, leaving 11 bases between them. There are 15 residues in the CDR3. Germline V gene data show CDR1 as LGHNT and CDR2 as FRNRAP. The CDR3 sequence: CASGLVGLGDQPQHF. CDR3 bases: TGTGCTAGTGGTTTGGTAGGGTTGGGAGATCAGCCCCAGCATTTT.

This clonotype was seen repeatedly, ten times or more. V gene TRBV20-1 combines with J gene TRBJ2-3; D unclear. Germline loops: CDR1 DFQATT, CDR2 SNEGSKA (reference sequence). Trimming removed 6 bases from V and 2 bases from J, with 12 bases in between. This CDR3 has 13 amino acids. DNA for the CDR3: TGCAGTGCCTCAAGACTGCACACAGATACGCAGTATTTT. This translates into CSASRLHTDTQYF.

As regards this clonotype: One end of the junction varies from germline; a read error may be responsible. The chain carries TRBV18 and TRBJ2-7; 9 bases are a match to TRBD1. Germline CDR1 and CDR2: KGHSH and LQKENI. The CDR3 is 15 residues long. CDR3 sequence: CVSSPSGQGSYEQYF. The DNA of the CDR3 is TGTGTCAGCTCACCATCGGGACAGGGATCCTACGAGCAGTACTTC. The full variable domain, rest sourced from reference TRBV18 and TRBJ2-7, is NAGVMQNPRHLVRRRGQEARLRCSPMKGHSHVYWYRQLPEEGLKFMVYLQKENIIDESGMPKERFSAEFPKEGPSILRIQQVVRGDSAAYFCVSSPSGQGSYEQYFGPGTRLTVT.

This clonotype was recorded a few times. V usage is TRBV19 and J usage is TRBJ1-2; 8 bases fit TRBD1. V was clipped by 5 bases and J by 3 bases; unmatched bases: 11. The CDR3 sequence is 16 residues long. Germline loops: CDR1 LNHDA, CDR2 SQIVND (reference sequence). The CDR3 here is CASSLTGQGMDYGYTF. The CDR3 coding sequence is TGTGCCAGTAGTTTAACCGGACAGGGAATGGACTATGGCTACACCTTC. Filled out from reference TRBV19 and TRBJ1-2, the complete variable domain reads DGGITQSPKYLFRKEGQNVTLSCEQNLNHDAMYWYRQDPGQGLRLIYYSQIVNDFQKGDIAEGYSVSREKKESFPLTVTSAQKNPTAFYLCASSLTGQGMDYGYTFGSGTRLTVV.

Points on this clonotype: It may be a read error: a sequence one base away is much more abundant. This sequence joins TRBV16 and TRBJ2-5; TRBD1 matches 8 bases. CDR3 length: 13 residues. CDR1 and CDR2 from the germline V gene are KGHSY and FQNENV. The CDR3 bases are TGTGCCAGCGGCCAGGACAGGGCTGAGACCCAGTACTTC. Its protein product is CASGQDRAETQYF. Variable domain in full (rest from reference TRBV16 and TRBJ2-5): GEEVAQTPKHLVRGEGQKAKLYCAPIKGHSYVFWYQQVLKNEFKFLISFQNENVFDETGMPKERFSAKCLPNSPCSLEIQATKLEDSAVYFCASGQDRAETQYFGPGTRLLVL.

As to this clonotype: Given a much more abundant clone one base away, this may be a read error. This CDR3 reads CASSLAGTSNDEQYF. DNA of the CDR3: TGTGCCAGCAGCTTAGCCGGGACTAGCAACGATGAGCAGTACTTC. This chain links TRBV7-2 with TRBJ2-7; 9 bases line up with TRBD2. Germline CDR1 SGHTA, CDR2 FQGNSA. The CDR3 is 15 amino acids. Trimming took 0 bases from V and 7 from J; bases not matched to a gene: 7.

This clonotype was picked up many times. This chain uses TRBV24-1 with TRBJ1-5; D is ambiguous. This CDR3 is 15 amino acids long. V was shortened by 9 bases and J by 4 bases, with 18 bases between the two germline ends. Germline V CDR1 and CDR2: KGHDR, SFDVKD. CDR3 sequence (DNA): TGTGCCACCTCCACAAGCACAGCTATAAATCAGCCCCAGCATTTT. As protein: CATSTSTAINQPQHF.

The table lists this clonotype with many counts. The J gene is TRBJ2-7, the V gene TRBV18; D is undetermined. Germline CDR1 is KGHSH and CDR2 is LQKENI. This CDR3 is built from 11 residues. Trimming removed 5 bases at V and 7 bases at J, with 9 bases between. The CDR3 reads CASSAREEQYF. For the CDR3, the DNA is TGTGCCAGCTCAGCCCGTGAGGAGCAGTACTTC.

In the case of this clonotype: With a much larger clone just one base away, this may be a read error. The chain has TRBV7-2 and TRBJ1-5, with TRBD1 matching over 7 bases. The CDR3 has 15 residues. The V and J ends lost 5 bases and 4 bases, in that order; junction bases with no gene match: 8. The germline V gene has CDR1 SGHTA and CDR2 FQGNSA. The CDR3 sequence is CASSIQGCENQPQHF. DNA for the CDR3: TGTGCCAGCAGCATACAGGGGTGTGAGAATCAGCCCCAGCATTTT.

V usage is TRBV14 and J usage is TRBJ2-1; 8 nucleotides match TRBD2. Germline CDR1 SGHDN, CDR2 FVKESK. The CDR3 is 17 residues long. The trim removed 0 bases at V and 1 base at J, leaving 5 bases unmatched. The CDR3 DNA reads TGTGCCAGCAGCCAAGATACACGGGAGGGTTCCTACAATGAGCAGTTCTTC. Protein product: CASSQDTREGSYNEQFF. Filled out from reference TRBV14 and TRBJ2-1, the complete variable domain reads EAGVTQFPSHSVIEKGQTVTLRCDPISGHDNLYWYRRVMGKEIKFLLHFVKESKQDESGMPNNRFLAERTGGTYSTLKVQPAELEDSGVYFCASSQDTREGSYNEQFFGPGTRLTVL.

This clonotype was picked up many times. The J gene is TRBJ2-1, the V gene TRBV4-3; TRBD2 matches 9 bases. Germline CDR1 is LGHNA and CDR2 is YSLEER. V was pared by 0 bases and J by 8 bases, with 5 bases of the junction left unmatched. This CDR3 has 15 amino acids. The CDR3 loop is CASSQEPSGNDEQFF. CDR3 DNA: TGCGCCAGCAGCCAAGAACCTAGCGGGAACGATGAGCAGTTCTTC.

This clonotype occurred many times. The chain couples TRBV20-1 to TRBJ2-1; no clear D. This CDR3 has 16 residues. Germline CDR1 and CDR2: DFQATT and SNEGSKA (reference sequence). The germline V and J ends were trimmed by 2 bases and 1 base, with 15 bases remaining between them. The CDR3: CSARPRALGSYNEQFF. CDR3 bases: TGCAGTGCTAGACCCCGGGCCTTAGGGTCCTACAATGAGCAGTTCTTC.

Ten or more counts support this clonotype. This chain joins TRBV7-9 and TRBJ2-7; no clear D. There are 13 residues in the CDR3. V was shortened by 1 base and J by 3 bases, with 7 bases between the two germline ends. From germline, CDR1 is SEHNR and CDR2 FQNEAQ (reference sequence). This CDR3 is CASSLVPFYEQYF. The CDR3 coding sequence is TGTGCCAGCAGCTTAGTTCCTTTCTACGAGCAGTACTTC.

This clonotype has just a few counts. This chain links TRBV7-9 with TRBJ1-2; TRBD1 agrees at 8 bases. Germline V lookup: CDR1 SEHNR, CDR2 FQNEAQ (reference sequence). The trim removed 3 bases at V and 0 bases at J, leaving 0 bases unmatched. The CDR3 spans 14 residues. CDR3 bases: TGTGCCAGCAGCTTGGACAGGGCTAACTATGGCTACACCTTC. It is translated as CASSLDRANYGYTF.

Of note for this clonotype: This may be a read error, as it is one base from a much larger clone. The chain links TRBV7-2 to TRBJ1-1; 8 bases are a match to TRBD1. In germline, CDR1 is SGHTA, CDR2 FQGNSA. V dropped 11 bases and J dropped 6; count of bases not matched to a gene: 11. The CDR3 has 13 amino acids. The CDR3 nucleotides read TGTGCCGGGGGGCTCGGACAGGGCGCTGAAGCTTTCTTT. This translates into CAGGLGQGAEAFF.